This TCR beta chain emerged from a study of blood T cells in healthy people across ages. There were at least 5 micrograms of total RNA extracted from every sample. This clonotype was detected only once. With a J-beta primer mix and a sample-barcoded 5' primer, a second PCR ran roughly 7 to 11 cycles. TCRdb re-called the 5' RACE reads with MiXCR, one entry per CDR3 protein. This repertoire shows about 1.4 million distinct CDR3 sequences, 59% found once; its top ten account for 6.5% to 8%. The CDR3 contains 14 residues. The germline V gene has CDR1 KGHSY and CDR2 FQNENV. Unmatched junction bases numbered 7, after V lost 4 bases and J lost 10 bases.

The sequence was obtained from a man younger than 30 in good health. This chain links TRBV16 with TRBJ1-6, with 7 bases fitting TRBD1. The sequenced sample consisted of blood. CDR3: CASSPRDRKSPLHF. DNA of the CDR3: TGTGCCAGCAGCCCCCGGGACAGAAAATCACCCCTCCACTTT.